The present T cell receptor (beta chain) was sequenced within a study of cytomegalovirus exposure and HLA in healthy donors. Germline CDR1 is SGHRS and CDR2 is YFSETQ. Unmatched junction bases numbered 5, after V lost 0 bases and J lost 1 base. The CDR3 sequence is 16 residues long. Study results and caveats: As a later analysis showed, several of the most significant clusters appeared to be linked to common viral pathogens. One cluster of highly shared sequence variants probably arose as a sequencing artifact. CMV serostatus was the only recorded immune exposure for donors. A list of around 160 TCR beta chains associated with cytomegalovirus was given.

To note about this clone: The antigen is unknown.

With 60 Vbeta and 13 Jbeta primers, the PCR was carried out. TCRdb keeps only in-frame clones here, not all; method: immunoSEQ multiplex PCR. The sample includes under 200,000 clones, approximately 80% of them seen just once. The genes are TRBV5-1 and TRBJ2-3; TRBD2 agrees at 7 bases. The sequencing input was PBMCs. The TCR comes from a woman between 50 and 59 years old in good health and CMV-seronegative. CDR3 sequence (DNA): TGCGCCAGCAGCTTGGGACTAGCTCAGGGCACAGATACGCAGTATTTT. This encodes CASSLGLAQGTDTQYF.